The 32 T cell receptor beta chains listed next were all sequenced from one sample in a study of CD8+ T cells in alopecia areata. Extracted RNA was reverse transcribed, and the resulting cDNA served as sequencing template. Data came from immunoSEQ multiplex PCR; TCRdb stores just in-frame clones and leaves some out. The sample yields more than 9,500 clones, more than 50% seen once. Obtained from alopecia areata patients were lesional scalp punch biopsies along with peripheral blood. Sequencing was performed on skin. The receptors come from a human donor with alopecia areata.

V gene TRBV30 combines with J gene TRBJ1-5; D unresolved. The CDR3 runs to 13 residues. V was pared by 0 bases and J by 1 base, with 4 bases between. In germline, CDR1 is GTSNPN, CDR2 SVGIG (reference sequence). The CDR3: CAWSVESNQPQHF. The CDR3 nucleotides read TGTGCCTGGAGTGTAGAGAGCAATCAGCCCCAGCATTTT.

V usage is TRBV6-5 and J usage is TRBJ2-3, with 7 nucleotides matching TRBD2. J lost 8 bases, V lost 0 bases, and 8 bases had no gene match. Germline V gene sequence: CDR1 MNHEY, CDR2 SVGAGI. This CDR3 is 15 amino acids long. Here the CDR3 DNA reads TGTGCCAGCAGTTACTCGAGTGTTTGGGGGGGTACGCAGTATTTT. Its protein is CASSYSSVWGGTQYF.

In DNA, the CDR3 is TGTGCCAGCAGTTTATTCTGGGGGGGGGAGACCCAGTACTTC. It translates to CASSLFWGGETQYF. The chain couples TRBV27 to TRBJ2-5; 7 nucleotides line up with TRBD2. Germline CDR1 reads MNHEY; CDR2 reads SMNVEV (reference sequence). Losses at the gene ends were 1 base for V and 5 bases for J; bases not matched to a gene: 4. The length of the CDR3 is 14 residues.

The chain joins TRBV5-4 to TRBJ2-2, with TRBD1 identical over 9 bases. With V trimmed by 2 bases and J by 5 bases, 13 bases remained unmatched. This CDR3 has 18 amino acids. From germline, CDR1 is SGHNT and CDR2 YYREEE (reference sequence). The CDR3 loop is CASSFIPGGQGLTGELFF. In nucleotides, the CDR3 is TGTGCCAGCAGCTTTATACCCGGGGGACAGGGTTTAACCGGGGAGCTGTTTTTT.

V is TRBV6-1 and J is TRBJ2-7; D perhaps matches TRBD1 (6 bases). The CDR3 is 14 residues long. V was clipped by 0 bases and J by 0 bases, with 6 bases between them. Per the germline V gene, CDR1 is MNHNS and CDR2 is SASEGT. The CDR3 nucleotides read TGTGCCAGCAGTGAAGCGGACAGCTCCTACGAGCAGTACTTC. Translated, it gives CASSEADSSYEQYF.

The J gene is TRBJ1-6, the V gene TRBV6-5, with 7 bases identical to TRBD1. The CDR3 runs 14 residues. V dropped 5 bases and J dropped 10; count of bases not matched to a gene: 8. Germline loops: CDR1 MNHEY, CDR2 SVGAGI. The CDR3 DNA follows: TGTGCCAGCAGTGAACAGGACAGGCGATCACCCCTCCACTTT. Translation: CASSEQDRRSPLHF.

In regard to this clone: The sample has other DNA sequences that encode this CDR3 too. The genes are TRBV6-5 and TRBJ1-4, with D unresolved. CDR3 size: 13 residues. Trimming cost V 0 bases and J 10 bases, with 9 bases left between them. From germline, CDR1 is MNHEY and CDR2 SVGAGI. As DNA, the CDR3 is TGTGCCAGCAGTTACTCGTCGGGTGGAAAACTGTTTTTT. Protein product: CASSYSSGGKLFF.

The CDR3 is CAISEKGRQVPAESNEQFF. The CDR3 nucleotides are TGTGCCATCAGTGAGAAGGGGCGTCAAGTTCCGGCCGAAAGCAATGAGCAGTTCTTC. The chain couples TRBV10-3 to TRBJ2-1, with D possibly TRBD1 on 5 matching bases. Germline-derived CDR1 and CDR2 are ENHRY and SYGVKD. Between the trimmed V and J ends, which lost 2 bases and 6 bases, there was a span of 26 bases. This CDR3 region has 19 residues.

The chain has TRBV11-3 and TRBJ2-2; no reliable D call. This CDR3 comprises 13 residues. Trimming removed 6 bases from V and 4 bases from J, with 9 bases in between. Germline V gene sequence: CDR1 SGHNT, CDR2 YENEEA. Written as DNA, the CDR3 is TGTGCCAGCAGATGGGCCTTCACCGGGGAGCTGTTTTTT. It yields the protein CASRWAFTGELFF.

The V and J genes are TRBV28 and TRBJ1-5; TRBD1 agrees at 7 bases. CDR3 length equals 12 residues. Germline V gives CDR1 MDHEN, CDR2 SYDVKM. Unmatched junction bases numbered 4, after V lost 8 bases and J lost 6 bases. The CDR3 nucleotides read TGTGCCAGCTCAGGGGGGGTTCAGCCCCAGCATTTT. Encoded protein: CASSGGVQPQHF.

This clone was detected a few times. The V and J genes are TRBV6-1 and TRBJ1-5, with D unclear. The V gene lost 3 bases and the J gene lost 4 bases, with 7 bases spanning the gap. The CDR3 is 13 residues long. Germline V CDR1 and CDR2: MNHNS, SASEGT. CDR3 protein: CASSDQVNQPQHF. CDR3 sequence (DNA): TGTGCCAGCAGTGACCAGGTGAATCAGCCCCAGCATTTT.

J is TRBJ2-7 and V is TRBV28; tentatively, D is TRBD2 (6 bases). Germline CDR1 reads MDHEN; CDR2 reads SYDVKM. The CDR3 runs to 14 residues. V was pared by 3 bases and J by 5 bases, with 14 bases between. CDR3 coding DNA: TGTGCCAGCAGTTTTACACAGGCGGGGAACGAGCAGTACTTC. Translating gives CASSFTQAGNEQYF.

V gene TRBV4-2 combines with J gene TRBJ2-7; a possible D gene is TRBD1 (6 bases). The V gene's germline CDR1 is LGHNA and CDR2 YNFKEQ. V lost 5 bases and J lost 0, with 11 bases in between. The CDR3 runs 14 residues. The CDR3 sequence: CASSIVQGSYEQYF. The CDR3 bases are TGTGCCAGCAGCATCGTACAGGGCTCCTACGAGCAGTACTTC.

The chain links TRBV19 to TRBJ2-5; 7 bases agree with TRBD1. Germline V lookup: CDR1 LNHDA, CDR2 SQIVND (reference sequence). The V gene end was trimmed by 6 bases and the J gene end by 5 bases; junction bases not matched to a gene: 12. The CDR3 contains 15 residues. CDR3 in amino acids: CASSLNGQAQETQYF. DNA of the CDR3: TGTGCCAGTAGCCTGAACGGACAGGCACAGGAGACCCAGTACTTC.

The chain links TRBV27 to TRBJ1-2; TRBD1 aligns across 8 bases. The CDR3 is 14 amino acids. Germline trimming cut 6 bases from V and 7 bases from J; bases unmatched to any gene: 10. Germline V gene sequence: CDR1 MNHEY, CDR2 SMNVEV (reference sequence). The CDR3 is CASSLGQGIFGYTF. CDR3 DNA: TGTGCCAGCAGCCTCGGACAGGGAATCTTTGGCTACACCTTC.

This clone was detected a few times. CDR3 in amino acids: CASSLVQRGGSEQFF. In nucleotides, the CDR3 is TGTGCCAGCAGCTTAGTGCAGCGGGGGGGCAGTGAGCAGTTCTTC. This sequence joins TRBV11-2 and TRBJ2-1; 10 nucleotides match TRBD2. CDR1 is SGHAT, CDR2 FQNNGV, per germline. The CDR3 covers 15 residues. After removal of 1 base from V and 9 bases from J, the junction contained 6 bases not matched to a gene.

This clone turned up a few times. The CDR3 bases are TGTGCCAGCAGTACGCGGGCAAGTACTAGCACAGATACGCAGTATTTT. This gives the protein CASSTRASTSTDTQYF. The chain has TRBV28 and TRBJ2-3, with a tentative D call TRBD2 (5 bases). The CDR3 runs 16 residues. Between the trimmed V and J ends, which lost 5 bases and 0 bases, there was a span of 15 bases. Germline CDR1 is MDHEN and CDR2 is SYDVKM.

In nucleotides, the CDR3 is TGTGCCAGCAGAACGCAACAGGGTTCGAGTGTCCAGTACTTC. Protein sequence: CASRTQQGSSVQYF. The chain has TRBV7-9 and TRBJ2-5, with TRBD1 as a possible D gene (6 bases). Trimming removed 6 bases from V and 10 bases from J, with 21 bases in between. CDR3 size: 14 residues. In germline, CDR1 is SEHNR, CDR2 FQNEAQ (reference sequence). Together with reference TRBV7-9 and TRBJ2-5, the CDR3 gives the full variable domain: DTGVSQNPRHKITKRGQNVTFRCDPISEHNRLYWYRQTLGQGPEFLTYFQNEAQLEKSRLLSDRFSAERPKGSFSTLEIQRTEQGDSAMYLCASRTQQGSSVQYFGPGTRLLVL.

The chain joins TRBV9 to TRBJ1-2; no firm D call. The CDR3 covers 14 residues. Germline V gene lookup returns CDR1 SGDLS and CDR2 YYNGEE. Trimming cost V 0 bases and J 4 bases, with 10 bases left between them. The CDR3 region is CASSVEMGGYGYTF. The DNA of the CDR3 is TGTGCCAGCAGCGTAGAAATGGGAGGCTATGGCTACACCTTC.

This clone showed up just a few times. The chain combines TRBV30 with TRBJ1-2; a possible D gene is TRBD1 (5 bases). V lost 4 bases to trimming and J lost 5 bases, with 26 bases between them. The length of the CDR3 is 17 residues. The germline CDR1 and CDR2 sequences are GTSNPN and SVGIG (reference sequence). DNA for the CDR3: TGTGCCTGGAAGTGGGGACGGGGTTTATACACACAGTATGGCTACACCTTC. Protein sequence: CAWKWGRGLYTQYGYTF.

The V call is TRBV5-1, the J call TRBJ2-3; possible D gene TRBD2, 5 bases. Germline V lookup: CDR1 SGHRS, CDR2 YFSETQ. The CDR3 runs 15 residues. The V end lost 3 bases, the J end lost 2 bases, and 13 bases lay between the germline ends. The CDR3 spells CASSSVSGSTDTQYF. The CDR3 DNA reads TGCGCCAGCAGCTCAGTATCGGGGTCCACAGATACGCAGTATTTT.

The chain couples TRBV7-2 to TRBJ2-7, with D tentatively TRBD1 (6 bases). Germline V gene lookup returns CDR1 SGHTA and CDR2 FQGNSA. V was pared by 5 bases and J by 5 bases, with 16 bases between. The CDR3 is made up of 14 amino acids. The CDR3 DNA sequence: TGTGCCAGCAGCATCGACTCCAGGGGTAACGAGCAGTACTTC. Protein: CASSIDSRGNEQYF.

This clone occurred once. This chain's CDR3 is CASASGGSEQYF. The CDR3 region has the DNA TGTGCCAGCGCCTCCGGGGGTAGCGAGCAGTACTTC. The chain couples TRBV28 to TRBJ2-7; tentative D call: TRBD2 (6 bases). The CDR3 consists of 12 residues. The V gene's germline CDR1 is MDHEN and CDR2 SYDVKM. Trimming removed 8 bases at V and 6 bases at J, with 14 bases between.

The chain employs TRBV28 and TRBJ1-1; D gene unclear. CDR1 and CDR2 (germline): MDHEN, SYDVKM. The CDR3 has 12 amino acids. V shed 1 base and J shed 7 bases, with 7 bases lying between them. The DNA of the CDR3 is TGTGCCAGCAGTTTATTCGGGAGTGAAGCTTTCTTT. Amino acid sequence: CASSLFGSEAFF.

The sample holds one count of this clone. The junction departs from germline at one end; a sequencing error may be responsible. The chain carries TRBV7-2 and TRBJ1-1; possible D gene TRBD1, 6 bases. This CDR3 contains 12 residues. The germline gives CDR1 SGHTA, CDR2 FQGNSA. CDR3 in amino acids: CASSPPGQKGSF. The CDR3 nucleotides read TGTGCCAGCAGCCCCCCCGGACAGAAGGGTTCCTTT.

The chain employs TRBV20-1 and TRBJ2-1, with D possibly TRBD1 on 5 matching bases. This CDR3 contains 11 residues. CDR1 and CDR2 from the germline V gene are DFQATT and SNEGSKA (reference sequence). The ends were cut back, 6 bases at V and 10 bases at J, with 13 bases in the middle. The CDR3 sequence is CSALPRTEQFF. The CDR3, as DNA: TGCAGTGCCCTGCCTCGGACAGAGCAGTTCTTC.

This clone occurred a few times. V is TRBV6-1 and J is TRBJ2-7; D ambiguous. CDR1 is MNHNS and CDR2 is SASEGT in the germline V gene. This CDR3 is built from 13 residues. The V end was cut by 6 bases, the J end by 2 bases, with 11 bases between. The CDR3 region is CASRDAYAYEQYF. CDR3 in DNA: TGTGCCAGCAGAGATGCTTACGCCTACGAGCAGTACTTC.

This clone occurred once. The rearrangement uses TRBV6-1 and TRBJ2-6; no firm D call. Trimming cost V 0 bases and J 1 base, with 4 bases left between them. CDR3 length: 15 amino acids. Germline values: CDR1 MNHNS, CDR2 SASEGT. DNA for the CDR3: TGTGCCAGCAGTGAAGCAGGGTCTGGGGCCAACGTCCTGACTTTC. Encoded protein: CASSEAGSGANVLTF.

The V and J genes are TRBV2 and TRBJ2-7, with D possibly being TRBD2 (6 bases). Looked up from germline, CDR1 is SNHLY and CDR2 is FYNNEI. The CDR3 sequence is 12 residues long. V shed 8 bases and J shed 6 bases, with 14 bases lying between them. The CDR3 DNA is TGTGCCAGCGGGATTCGGGGACTCGAGCAGTACTTC. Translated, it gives CASGIRGLEQYF.

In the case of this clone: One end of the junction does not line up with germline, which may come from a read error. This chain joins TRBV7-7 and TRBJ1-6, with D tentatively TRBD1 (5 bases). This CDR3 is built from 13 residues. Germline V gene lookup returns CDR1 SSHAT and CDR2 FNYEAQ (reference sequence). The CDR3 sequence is CASSPGFNSPLHF. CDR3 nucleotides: TGTGCTAGCAGCCCAGGGTTTAATTCACCCCTCCACTTT.

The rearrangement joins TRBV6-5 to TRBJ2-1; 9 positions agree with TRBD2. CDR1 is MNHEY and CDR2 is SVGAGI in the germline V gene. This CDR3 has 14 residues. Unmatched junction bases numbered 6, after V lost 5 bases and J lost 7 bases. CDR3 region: CASSAGLANNEQFF. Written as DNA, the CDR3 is TGTGCCAGCAGTGCTGGACTAGCGAATAATGAGCAGTTCTTC.

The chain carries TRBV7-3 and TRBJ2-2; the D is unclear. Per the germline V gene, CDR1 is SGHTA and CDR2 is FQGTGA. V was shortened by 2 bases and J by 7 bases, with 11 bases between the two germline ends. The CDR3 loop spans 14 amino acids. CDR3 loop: CASSLVGYGGELFF. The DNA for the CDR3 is TGTGCCAGCAGCTTAGTGGGTTATGGCGGGGAGCTGTTTTTT.